This T cell receptor (beta chain) was profiled in a study of T cell responses to AZD1222 COVID-19 vaccine. Overall study: Samples with a second dose at about 4 or about 12 weeks were pooled together. Regarding the study as a whole: The CD4 TCRs associated with vaccination extended across spike and predominated at 160-218 and 743-854. Donors were largely white British and mainly female; clonal diversity was possibly underestimated.

Points on this clone: The antigen remains unidentified.

The germline gives CDR1 MDHEN, CDR2 SYDVKM. V lost 1 base and J lost 0, with 12 bases in between. The CDR3 covers 16 residues. TCRdb's table, derived via immunoSEQ multiplex PCR, lists solely in-frame clones and lacks some. The data contain about 140,000 clones, around 90% of them singletons. The chain recombines TRBV28 with TRBJ1-2; tentative D call: TRBD1 (5 bases). The specimen was peripheral blood, collected on day 0 of AZD1222 vaccination. This sequence originates from an adult in good health. This chain's CDR3 is CASSLFRDGANYGYTF. The CDR3 DNA follows: TGTGCCAGCAGTTTATTCAGGGATGGAGCTAACTATGGCTACACCTTC.